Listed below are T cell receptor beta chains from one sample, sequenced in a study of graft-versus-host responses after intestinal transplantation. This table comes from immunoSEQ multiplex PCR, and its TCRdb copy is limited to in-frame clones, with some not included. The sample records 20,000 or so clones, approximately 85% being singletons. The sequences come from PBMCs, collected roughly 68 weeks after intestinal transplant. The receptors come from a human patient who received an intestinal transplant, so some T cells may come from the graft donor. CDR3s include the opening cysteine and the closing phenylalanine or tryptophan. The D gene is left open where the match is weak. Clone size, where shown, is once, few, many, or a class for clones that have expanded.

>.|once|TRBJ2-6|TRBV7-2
TGTGCCAGCAGCTTAGCCAGCTCTGGGGCCAACGTCCTGACTTTC
CASSLASSGANVLTF
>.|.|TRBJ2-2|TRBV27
TGTGCCAGCAGTCACACCGGGGAGCTGTTTTTT
CASSHTGELFF
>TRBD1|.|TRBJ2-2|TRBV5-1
TGCGCCAGCCTCCGGACAGGGGGGAACACCGGGGAGCTGTTTTTT
CASLRTGGNTGELFF
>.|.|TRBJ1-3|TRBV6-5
TGTGCCAGCAGTTACTCGAAATACTCTGGAAACACCATATATTTT
CASSYSKYSGNTIYF
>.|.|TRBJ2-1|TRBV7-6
TGTGCCAGCAGCTTAGGGGGGAGCATATACAATGAGCAGTTCTTC
CASSLGGSIYNEQFF
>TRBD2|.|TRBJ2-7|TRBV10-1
TGCGCCAGACTAGCGGGAGACTACGAGCAGTACTTC
CARLAGDYEQYF
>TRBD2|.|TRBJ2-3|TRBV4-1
TGCGCCAGCAGCCAAGAAGGCGGGAGGCTCTGGGGGACGCAGTATTTT
CASSQEGGRLWGTQYF
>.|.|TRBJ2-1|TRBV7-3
TGTGCCAGCAGCTCTAGCGTTACTGAGCAGTTCTTC
CASSSSVTEQFF
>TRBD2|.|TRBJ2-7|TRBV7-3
TGTGCCAGCAGCTTAACTGGGCTAGCGGGAGACGAGCAGTACTTC
CASSLTGLAGDEQYF
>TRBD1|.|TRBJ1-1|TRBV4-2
TGTGCCAGCAGCCAAGGAACAGGGGTGGCCGCTTTCTTT
CASSQGTGVAAFF
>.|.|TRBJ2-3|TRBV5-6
TGTGCCAGCAGCCGGCCGGGCCCCGGCGATACGCAGTATTTT
CASSRPGPGDTQYF
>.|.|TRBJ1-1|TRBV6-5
TGTGCCAGCAGTTACCCGTCGGACAGACTGAACACTGAAGCTTTCTTT
CASSYPSDRLNTEAFF
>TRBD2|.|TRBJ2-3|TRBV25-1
TGTGCCAGCAGTGAATCTGGGGGTTGGGCGCCCGGGGGGTCGCAGTATTTT
CASSESGGWAPGGSQYF
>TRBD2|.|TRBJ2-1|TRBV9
TGTGCCAGCAGCGTAGAGGGGGGACTAGCGGGATACAATGAGCAGTTCTTC
CASSVEGGLAGYNEQFF
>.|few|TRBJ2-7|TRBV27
TGTGCCAGCAGCCCACAGGGCTCGGGCGAGCAGTACTTC
CASSPQGSGEQYF
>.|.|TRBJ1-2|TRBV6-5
TGTGCCAGCAGTTACTCGTCGGGGAGCCTCTATGGCTACACCTTC
CASSYSSGSLYGYTF
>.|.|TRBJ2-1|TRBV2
TGTGCCAGCAGTGCGGGCCTAAAAAGAAATGAGCAGTTCTTC
CASSAGLKRNEQFF
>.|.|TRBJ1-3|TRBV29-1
TGCAGCGTTGAAGGCATTACCCTCTCTGGAAACACCATATATTTT
CSVEGITLSGNTIYF
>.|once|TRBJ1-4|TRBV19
TGTGCCAGTACCTTGGGTCCCAAACGTGAAAAACTGTTTTTT
CASTLGPKREKLFF
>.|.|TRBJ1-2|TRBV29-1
TGCAGCGTTGGGGGCAGGGTGGGTGGCTACACCTTC
CSVGGRVGGYTF
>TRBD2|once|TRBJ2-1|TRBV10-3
TGTGCCATCAAGGAGCGGGAGATGTCCGAGAATGAGCAGTTCTTC
CAIKEREMSENEQFF
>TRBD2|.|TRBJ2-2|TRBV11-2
TGTGCCAGCAGCTCGCTAGCGGGAGAGGACACCGGGGAGCTGTTTTTT
CASSSLAGEDTGELFF
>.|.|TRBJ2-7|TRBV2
TGTGCCAGCAGTGAATTCCTAGCCTCCTACGAGCAGTACTTC
CASSEFLASYEQYF
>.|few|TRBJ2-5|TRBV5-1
TGCGCCAGCAGGGCCCAAGAGACCCAGTACTTC
CASRAQETQYF
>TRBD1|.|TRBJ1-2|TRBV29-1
TGCAGCGTTCGGGGACAGGTGGTGTCTAACTATGGCTACACCTTC
CSVRGQVVSNYGYTF